This T cell receptor (beta chain) was found in a study of control samples from healthy donors and cancer patients. Measured with immunoSEQ multiplex PCR; TCRdb has only the in-frame clones, and not every one. The sample lists 60,000 to 80,000 clones; roughly 84% were seen once. Germline CDR1 reads LGHDT; CDR2 reads YNNKEL (reference sequence). CDR3 length: 13 residues. Between the trimmed V and J ends, which lost 0 bases and 5 bases, there was a span of 7 bases. The clonotype originates from a woman aged 45-59 years in good health. The sequenced material came from blood. This chain connects TRBV3-1 (or the pseudogene TRBV3-2) to TRBJ2-5; no clear D. The CDR3 coding sequence is TGTGCCAGCAGCCAAGATGGGGTTGAGACCCAGTACTTC. It specifies CASSQDGVETQYF.